This is a list of T cell receptor beta chains from one sample in a study of technical replicates of blood from several donors. Method: immunoSEQ multiplex PCR; TCRdb's copy keeps in-frame clones and lacks some. Of 98,000 or so clones listed, roughly 95% are singletons. Material: T cells isolated from PBMCs. Receptor source: a human donor in good health. The CDR3 runs from the conserved cysteine through the conserved F or W. A D gene is named only where the DNA matches it firmly. Clone size appears in some rows only: once, few, many, or a class for an expanded clone.

clone_size: once
v_call: TRBV6-6
j_call: TRBJ1-5
d_call: .
cdr3_nt: TGTGCCAGCACCCTGAGGTATAGCAATCAGCCCCAGCATTTT
cdr3_aa: CASTLRYSNQPQHF

clone_size: .
v_call: TRBV28
j_call: TRBJ2-2
d_call: .
cdr3_nt: TGTGCCAGCAGTCGCGGGACTCCGAACACCGGGGAGCTGTTTTTT
cdr3_aa: CASSRGTPNTGELFF

clone_size: few
v_call: TRBV2
j_call: TRBJ1-5
d_call: TRBD1
cdr3_nt: TGTGCCAGCAGTGGGACAGGAGGGAGCAATCAGCCCCAGCATTTT
cdr3_aa: CASSGTGGSNQPQHF

clone_size: .
v_call: TRBV28
j_call: TRBJ2-4
d_call: .
cdr3_nt: .
cdr3_aa: CASSFAYGTDLYF

clone_size: .
v_call: TRBV19
j_call: TRBJ1-1
d_call: .
cdr3_nt: TGTGCCAGTAGTCTTACCCTGGGGGGGAACACTGAAGCTTTCTTT
cdr3_aa: CASSLTLGGNTEAFF

clone_size: once
v_call: TRBV2
j_call: TRBJ2-7
d_call: .
cdr3_nt: TGTGCCAGCAGTGAAGAATACAGGGTGGGCGAGCAGTACTTC
cdr3_aa: CASSEEYRVGEQYF

clone_size: .
v_call: TRBV14
j_call: TRBJ2-3
d_call: .
cdr3_nt: TGTGCCAGCAGCCAGGGGCGGCGCGTCACAGATACGCAGTATTTT
cdr3_aa: CASSQGRRVTDTQYF

clone_size: .
v_call: TRBV7-9
j_call: TRBJ1-6
d_call: .
cdr3_nt: TGTGCCAGCAGCTTAGCGTCGGGGGTATCCTATAATTCACCCCTCCACTTT
cdr3_aa: CASSLASGVSYNSPLHF

clone_size: .
v_call: TRBV27
j_call: TRBJ2-7
d_call: TRBD1
cdr3_nt: TGTGCCAGCAGTTTATTTGATCAGGGGACAGGGGTTCCGAAGTCCTACGAGCAGTACTTC
cdr3_aa: CASSLFDQGTGVPKSYEQYF

clone_size: .
v_call: TRBV6-6
j_call: TRBJ2-7
d_call: .
cdr3_nt: TGTGCCAGCACTACAGGAGACGAGCAGTACTTC
cdr3_aa: CASTTGDEQYF

clone_size: .
v_call: TRBV10-3
j_call: TRBJ2-1
d_call: .
cdr3_nt: TGTGCCATCAGTGAGTCGCGTATCTCCTACAATGAGCAGTTCTTC
cdr3_aa: CAISESRISYNEQFF

clone_size: .
v_call: TRBV7-6
j_call: TRBJ1-2
d_call: .
cdr3_nt: TGTGCCAGCAGCACAGGGTTGTTAGGCTACACCTTC
cdr3_aa: CASSTGLLGYTF

clone_size: .
v_call: TRBV10-1
j_call: TRBJ2-7
d_call: .
cdr3_nt: TGCGCCAGCAGCAAATACGAGCAGTACTTC
cdr3_aa: CASSKYEQYF

clone_size: .
v_call: TRBV14
j_call: TRBJ1-2
d_call: TRBD1
cdr3_nt: TGTGCCAGCAGCCAGGGACAGGGCTATGGCTACACCTTC
cdr3_aa: CASSQGQGYGYTF

clone_size: .
v_call: TRBV27
j_call: TRBJ1-1
d_call: .
cdr3_nt: TGTGCCAGCATGATCGGGGAACGGACTGAAGCTTTCTTT
cdr3_aa: CASMIGERTEAFF

clone_size: .
v_call: TRBV15
j_call: TRBJ2-7
d_call: TRBD2
cdr3_nt: TGTGCCACCAGCAGAGGGTATACGGAGGGAGGGTACGAGCAGTACTTC
cdr3_aa: CATSRGYTEGGYEQYF

clone_size: .
v_call: TRBV7-6
j_call: TRBJ1-3
d_call: .
cdr3_nt: TGTGCCAGCAGCTTAGAGGAGACTGGAAACACCATATATTTT
cdr3_aa: CASSLEETGNTIYF

clone_size: .
v_call: TRBV6-5
j_call: TRBJ2-5
d_call: .
cdr3_nt: TGTGCCAGCAGTTCTCAAACTGTACAGTACTTC
cdr3_aa: CASSSQTVQYF

clone_size: .
v_call: TRBV2
j_call: TRBJ2-3
d_call: .
cdr3_nt: TGTGCCAGCAGTGATACGGGAGTCGGCACAGATACGCAGTATTTT
cdr3_aa: CASSDTGVGTDTQYF

clone_size: .
v_call: TRBV28
j_call: TRBJ1-2
d_call: .
cdr3_nt: TGTGCCAGCAGTTCTCCAGGGAACTATGGCTACACCTTC
cdr3_aa: CASSSPGNYGYTF

clone_size: .
v_call: TRBV19
j_call: TRBJ1-4
d_call: .
cdr3_nt: TGTGCCAGTACTCTGGGCTTGGGGAGTAATGAAAAACTGTTTTTT
cdr3_aa: CASTLGLGSNEKLFF

clone_size: .
v_call: TRBV7-3
j_call: TRBJ1-2
d_call: TRBD1
cdr3_nt: TGTGCCAGCAGCTGGCTCCGGGACAGGGGGCATGGCTACACCTTC
cdr3_aa: CASSWLRDRGHGYTF

clone_size: .
v_call: TRBV18
j_call: TRBJ1-4
d_call: TRBD1
cdr3_nt: TGTGCCAGCTCAGATCGCAGGGGGCGTGAAAAACTGTTTTTT
cdr3_aa: CASSDRRGREKLFF

clone_size: once
v_call: TRBV15
j_call: TRBJ1-1
d_call: .
cdr3_nt: TGTGCCACCAGCAGAGAGGCGGGGCTCATGAACACTGAAGCTTTCTTT
cdr3_aa: CATSREAGLMNTEAFF

clone_size: .
v_call: TRBV19
j_call: TRBJ2-2
d_call: .
cdr3_nt: TGTGCCAGTACACAGCTGAACACCGGGGAGCTGTTTTTT
cdr3_aa: CASTQLNTGELFF

clone_size: .
v_call: TRBV6-1
j_call: TRBJ1-6
d_call: TRBD1
cdr3_nt: TGTGCCAGCCGGGACAGATCAAATTCACCCCTCCACTTT
cdr3_aa: CASRDRSNSPLHF

clone_size: .
v_call: TRBV28
j_call: TRBJ2-6
d_call: .
cdr3_nt: TGTGCCAGCAGGCCAAGGACTTCTGGGGCCAACGTCCTGACTTTC
cdr3_aa: CASRPRTSGANVLTF

clone_size: .
v_call: TRBV6-1
j_call: TRBJ1-5
d_call: TRBD1
cdr3_nt: TGTGCCAGCAGTAAAGCGGGACAGTATAGCAATCAGCCCCAGCATTTT
cdr3_aa: CASSKAGQYSNQPQHF

clone_size: .
v_call: TRBV28
j_call: TRBJ2-5
d_call: .
cdr3_nt: TGTGCCAGCAGTTTAGGCAGGGAAGAGACCCAGTACTTC
cdr3_aa: CASSLGREETQYF

clone_size: once
v_call: TRBV7-6
j_call: TRBJ2-5
d_call: .
cdr3_nt: TGTGCCAGCAGCTTCCAATCGGGGCAAGAGACCCAGTACTTC
cdr3_aa: CASSFQSGQETQYF

clone_size: .
v_call: TRBV19
j_call: TRBJ1-3
d_call: .
cdr3_nt: TGTGCCAGTCTTCCACAGGACGCGTCTGGAAACACCATATATTTT
cdr3_aa: CASLPQDASGNTIYF